These T cell receptor beta chains were read from a single sample in a study of response to subunit inactivated influenza vaccine. TCRdb processed the RT-PCR reads anew with MiXCR; each CDR3 protein has one entry. Of about 830,000 distinct CDR3 sequences listed, about 18% were seen once; the top ten hold roughly a tenth. The source material was PBMCs from blood, sampled more than 4 days after vaccination. The receptors originated from a man aged 50 to 59 who received an inactivated influenza vaccine. Each CDR3 is given with its conserved first and last residue.

V gene: TRBV7-2; CDR3 protein: CASSLLQGSTGELFF
V gene: TRBV6-5; CDR3 protein: CASSYLRTSGRYTQYF
V gene: TRBV20-1; CDR3 protein: CSARGEGGETQYF
V gene: TRBV28; CDR3 protein: CASSPDREHEKLFF
V gene: TRBV6-5; CDR3 protein: CASSYSGGLQETQYF
V gene: TRBV20-1; CDR3 protein: CSAPIVEQFF
V gene: TRBV7-2; CDR3 protein: CASSLWAGAYNEQFF
V gene: TRBV7-9; CDR3 protein: CATQGVPEAFF
V gene: TRBV7-9; CDR3 protein: CASSLAGHRSGNTIYF
V gene: TRBV11-2; CDR3 protein: CASSLEGRIYEQYF
V gene: TRBV20-1; CDR3 protein: CSAGSRVYEQFF
V gene: TRBV10-3; CDR3 protein: CAISGQPGRVTDTQYF
V gene: TRBV29-1; CDR3 protein: CSVEYRDRDGEQFF
V gene: TRBV25-1; CDR3 protein: CASSDLLAINEQFF
V gene: TRBV11-2; CDR3 protein: CASSMLPYEQYF
V gene: TRBV20-1; CDR3 protein: CSAGPPGLIETQYF
V gene: TRBV24-1; CDR3 protein: CATSDASAGSYNEQFF
V gene: TRBV11-2; CDR3 protein: CASTGGLDTQYF
V gene: TRBV2; CDR3 protein: CASSEASGTYEQYF
V gene: TRBV4-3; CDR3 protein: CASSARSGRYSYEQYF
V gene: TRBV5-1; CDR3 protein: CASSLAEVTEAFF
V gene: TRBV12-3/TRBV12-4; CDR3 protein: CASRKRDPQETQYF
V gene: TRBV13; CDR3 protein: CASSLGRFRGRTTDTQYF
V gene: TRBV4-1; CDR3 protein: CASSQVGTGSEKLFF
V gene: TRBV20-1; CDR3 protein: CSARTTDSYGYTF
V gene: TRBV9; CDR3 protein: CASSQRTGGVGGELFF
V gene: TRBV20-1; CDR3 protein: CSASGPGYEQYF
V gene: TRBV7-2; CDR3 protein: CASSQRWQFTQETQYF
V gene: TRBV7-8; CDR3 protein: CASSLGPSPKSETQYF
V gene: TRBV7-2; CDR3 protein: CASSSGQGGRQPQHF
V gene: TRBV25-1; CDR3 protein: CASSEGFRGHTEAFF
V gene: TRBV2; CDR3 protein: CASTLLTSVDTQYF
V gene: TRBV5-1; CDR3 protein: CASRAGTSRSRWTQYF
V gene: TRBV9; CDR3 protein: CASSVVGRVYDEQFF
V gene: TRBV3-1; CDR3 protein: CASSQDVTAGQPQHF
V gene: TRBV6-1; CDR3 protein: CASSAFRGEVGEAFF
V gene: TRBV20-1; CDR3 protein: CSAIKASRFVGETQYF
V gene: TRBV4-3; CDR3 protein: CASSHTSGGGEQFF
V gene: TRBV14; CDR3 protein: CASSQVANTDTQYF
V gene: TRBV20-1; CDR3 protein: CSASTPTETQYF
V gene: TRBV20-1; CDR3 protein: CSASPQRRIQETQYF
V gene: TRBV21-1; CDR3 protein: CASRVKVRVLRSRYNEQFF
V gene: TRBV12-3/TRBV12-4; CDR3 protein: CASSSGAKNIQYF
V gene: TRBV20-1; CDR3 protein: CSAVRYSYNEQFF
V gene: TRBV30; CDR3 protein: CAWRHTRTGNTIYF
V gene: TRBV7-9; CDR3 protein: CASRHSPVHEQFF
V gene: TRBV20-1; CDR3 protein: CCARDMKRGGLTDTQYF
V gene: TRBV20-1; CDR3 protein: CSARDRPPGGQFF
V gene: TRBV4-1; CDR3 protein: CASGSTGVSHEQYF
V gene: TRBV28; CDR3 protein: CASKDRDLYEQFF
V gene: TRBV5-1; CDR3 protein: CASSLDARSETQYF
V gene: TRBV29-1; CDR3 protein: CSVGAAGVINEQFF
V gene: TRBV7-8; CDR3 protein: CASSLGMYNSPLHF
V gene: TRBV6-6; CDR3 protein: CASKPQGHGYTF